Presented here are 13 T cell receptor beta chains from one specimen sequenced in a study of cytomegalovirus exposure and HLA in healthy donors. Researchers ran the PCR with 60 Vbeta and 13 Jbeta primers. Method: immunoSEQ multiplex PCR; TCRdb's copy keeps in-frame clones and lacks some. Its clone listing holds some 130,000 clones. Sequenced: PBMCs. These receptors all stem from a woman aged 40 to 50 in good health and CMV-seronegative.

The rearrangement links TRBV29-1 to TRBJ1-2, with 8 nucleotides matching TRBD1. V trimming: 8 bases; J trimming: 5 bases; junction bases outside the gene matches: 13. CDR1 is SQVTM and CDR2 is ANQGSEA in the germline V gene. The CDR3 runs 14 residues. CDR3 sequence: CSFRGLGQGYGYTF. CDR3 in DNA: TGCAGCTTCCGAGGACTTGGACAGGGTTATGGCTACACCTTC.

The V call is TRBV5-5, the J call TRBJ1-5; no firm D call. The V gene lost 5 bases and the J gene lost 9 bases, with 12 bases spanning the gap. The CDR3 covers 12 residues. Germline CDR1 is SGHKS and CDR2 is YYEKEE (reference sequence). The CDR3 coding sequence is TGTGCCAGCAGTATGACCGCGGGGCCCCAGCATTTT. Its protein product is CASSMTAGPQHF. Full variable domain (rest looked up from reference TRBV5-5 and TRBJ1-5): DAGVTQSPTHLIKTRGQQVTLRCSPISGHKSVSWYQQVLGQGPQFIFQYYEKEERGRGNFPDRFSARQFPNYSSELNVNALLLGDSALYLCASSMTAGPQHFGDGTRLSIL.

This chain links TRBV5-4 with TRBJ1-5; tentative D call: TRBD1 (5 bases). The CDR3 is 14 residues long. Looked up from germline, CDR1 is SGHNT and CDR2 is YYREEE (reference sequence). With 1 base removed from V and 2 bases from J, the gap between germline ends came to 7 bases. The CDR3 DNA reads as TGTGCCAGCAGCTTGTCAGGGCGCAATCAGCCCCAGCATTTT. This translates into CASSLSGRNQPQHF.

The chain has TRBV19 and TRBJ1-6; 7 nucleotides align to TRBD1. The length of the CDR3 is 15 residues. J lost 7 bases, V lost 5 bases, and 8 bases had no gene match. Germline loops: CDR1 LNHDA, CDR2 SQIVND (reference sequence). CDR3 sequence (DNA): TGTGCCAGTAGTGGCTGGGACAGTCGAAATTCACCCCTCCACTTT. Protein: CASSGWDSRNSPLHF.

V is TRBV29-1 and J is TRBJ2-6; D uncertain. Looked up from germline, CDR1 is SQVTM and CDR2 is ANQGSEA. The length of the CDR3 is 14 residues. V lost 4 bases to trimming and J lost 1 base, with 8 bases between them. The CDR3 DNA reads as TGCAGCGTTGTAGTAAATTCTGGGGCCAACGTCCTGACTTTC. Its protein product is CSVVVNSGANVLTF. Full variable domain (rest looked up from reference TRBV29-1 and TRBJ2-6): SAVISQKPSRDICQRGTSLTIQCQVDSQVTMMFWYRQQPGQSLTLIATANQGSEATYESGFVIDKFPISRPNLTFSTLTVSNMSPEDSSIYLCSVVVNSGANVLTFGAGSRLTVL.

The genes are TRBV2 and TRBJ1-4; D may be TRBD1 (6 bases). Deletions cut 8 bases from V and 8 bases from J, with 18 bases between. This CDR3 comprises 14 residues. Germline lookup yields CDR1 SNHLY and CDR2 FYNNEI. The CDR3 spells CASRDEGVYEKLFF. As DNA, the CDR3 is TGTGCCAGCCGGGACGAGGGGGTTTACGAAAAACTGTTTTTT.

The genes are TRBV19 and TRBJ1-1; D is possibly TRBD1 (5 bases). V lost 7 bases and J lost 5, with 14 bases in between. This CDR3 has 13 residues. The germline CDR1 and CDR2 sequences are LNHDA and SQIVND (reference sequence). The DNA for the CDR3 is TGTGCCAGTATGGCAGGGAGGGAAACTGAAGCTTTCTTT. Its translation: CASMAGRETEAFF. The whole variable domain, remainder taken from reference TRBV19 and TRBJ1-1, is DGGITQSPKYLFRKEGQNVTLSCEQNLNHDAMYWYRQDPGQGLRLIYYSQIVNDFQKGDIAEGYSVSREKKESFPLTVTSAQKNPTAFYLCASMAGRETEAFFGQGTRLTVV.

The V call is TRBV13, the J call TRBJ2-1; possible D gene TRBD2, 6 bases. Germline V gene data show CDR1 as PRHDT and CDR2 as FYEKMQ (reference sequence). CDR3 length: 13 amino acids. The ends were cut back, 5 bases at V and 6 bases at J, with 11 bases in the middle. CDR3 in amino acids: CASSNRDSNEQFF. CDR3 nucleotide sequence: TGTGCCAGCAGCAACCGGGACTCCAATGAGCAGTTCTTC.

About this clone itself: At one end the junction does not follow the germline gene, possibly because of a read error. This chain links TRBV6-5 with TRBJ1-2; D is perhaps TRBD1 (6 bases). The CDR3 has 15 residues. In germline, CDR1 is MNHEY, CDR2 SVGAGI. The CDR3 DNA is TGTGCCAGCAGTGACTCGGACAGTCCAGGCTATGGCTACACCTTC. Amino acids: CASSDSDSPGYGYTF.

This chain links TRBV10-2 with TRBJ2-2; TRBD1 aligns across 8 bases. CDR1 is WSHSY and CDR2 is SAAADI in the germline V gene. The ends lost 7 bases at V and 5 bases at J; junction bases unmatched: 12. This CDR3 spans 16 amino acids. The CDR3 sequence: CASTSPAGGPTGELFF. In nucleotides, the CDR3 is TGCGCCAGCACGTCCCCAGCAGGGGGCCCAACCGGGGAGCTGTTTTTT.

CDR3 in amino acids: CASSQGGQGANQPQHF. DNA of the CDR3: TGCGCCAGCAGCCAAGGGGGACAGGGGGCAAATCAGCCCCAGCATTTT. The rearrangement links TRBV4-1 to TRBJ1-5, with 12 bases fitting TRBD1. Germline-derived CDR1 and CDR2 are MGHRA and YSYEKL. The CDR3 extends over 16 amino acids. V gave up 1 base and J gave up 4 bases; unmatched junction bases: 2.

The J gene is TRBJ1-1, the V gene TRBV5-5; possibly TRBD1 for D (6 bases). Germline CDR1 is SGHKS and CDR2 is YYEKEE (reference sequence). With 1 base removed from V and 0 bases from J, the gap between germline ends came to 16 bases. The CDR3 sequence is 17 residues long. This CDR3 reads CASSLYQGSRMNTEAFF. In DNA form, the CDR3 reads TGTGCCAGCAGCTTGTACCAGGGGAGTAGGATGAACACTGAAGCTTTCTTT.

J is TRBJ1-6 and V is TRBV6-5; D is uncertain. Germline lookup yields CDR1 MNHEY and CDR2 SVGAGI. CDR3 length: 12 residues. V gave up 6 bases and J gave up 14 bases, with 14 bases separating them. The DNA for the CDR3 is TGTGCCAGCAGGCCCGGGATGGGGACCCTCCACTTT. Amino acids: CASRPGMGTLHF.